This is a list of T cell receptor beta chains from one sample in a study of blood T cell repertoires in COVID-19. Clones were sequenced by immunoSEQ multiplex PCR, and TCRdb holds only the in-frame ones, with some missing. Of about 110,000 clones in the sample, around 83% were seen once. The sequencing input was peripheral blood. The receptors were gathered from a man aged 65 to 85 with acute or convalescent COVID-19. Each CDR3 is given with its conserved first and last residue. Fields, in order: V gene, D gene, J gene, clone size, CDR3 protein. A D gene is named only where the DNA matches it firmly. Clone size is shown for a subset of rows, as once, few, many or a class of expanded clone.

TRBV3-1/TRBV3-2	.	TRBJ2-7	.	CASSQEGSRGEQYF
TRBV6-5	.	TRBJ2-7	few	CASRRGGFSYEQYF
TRBV5-4	TRBD1	TRBJ1-6	.	CASRRNRDSPNNSPLHF
TRBV5-1	.	TRBJ1-1	few	CASSWGQENTEAFF
TRBV6-5	.	TRBJ1-5	.	CASWAHTSNQPQHF
TRBV10-2	.	TRBJ1-1	.	CASAGNTEAFF
TRBV9	TRBD2	TRBJ2-1	.	CASSASGRGSNEQFF
TRBV3-1/TRBV3-2	.	TRBJ1-6	.	CASSQGHRVNSSPLHF
TRBV12-3/TRBV12-4	.	TRBJ1-5	.	CASSLEGQPQHF
TRBV24-1	.	TRBJ1-4	.	CATSYGIGNEKLFF
TRBV19	TRBD1	TRBJ1-6	once	CASGTGNSYNSPLHF
TRBV30	TRBD1	TRBJ2-2	.	CAWRRQGATGELFF
TRBV6-2/TRBV6-3	.	TRBJ1-1	once	CASSTHEGGEAFF
TRBV29-1	TRBD2	TRBJ2-3	.	CSAGTSGGADTQYF
TRBV28	.	TRBJ1-5	.	CASSLGGVSSNQPQHF
TRBV2	.	TRBJ1-1	once	CASINRGTEAFF
TRBV5-1	.	TRBJ2-1	.	CASRGVGAEYNEQFF
TRBV5-4	.	TRBJ1-2	.	CASSPTLADAENYGYTF
TRBV5-1	TRBD1	TRBJ1-1	.	CASSLDRDSEAFF
TRBV23-1	.	TRBJ1-1	.	CARRLTGNTEAFF
TRBV10-2	.	TRBJ2-7	.	CASSTQGQEQYF
TRBV5-1	TRBD2	TRBJ2-1	.	CASTVQGREYGEQFF
TRBV29-1	.	TRBJ2-3	.	CSVVSQHTDTQYF
TRBV5-1	TRBD2	TRBJ2-2	.	CASSLAVTSGTGELFF
TRBV5-6	.	TRBJ2-7	.	CASSLGGIYEQYF
TRBV18	TRBD2	TRBJ2-7	.	CASSPSGLAGGRYEQYF
TRBV2	.	TRBJ1-4	.	CASSYTTRQGSEKLFF
TRBV19	.	TRBJ1-2	.	CASRGGGYTF
TRBV30	.	TRBJ2-7	.	CAWSAGGTSYEQYF
TRBV30	.	TRBJ1-6	.	CAWRSNPRSPLHF
TRBV19	.	TRBJ1-2	.	CASRIGAAYYGYTF
TRBV5-5	.	TRBJ2-3	.	CASSSTGGRIKTNTQYF
TRBV18	.	TRBJ1-6	few	CASSPRQMVGSPLHF
TRBV5-1	.	TRBJ2-2	once	CASSFLTGELFF
TRBV19	.	TRBJ2-7	.	CASSTQVAWEQYF
TRBV29-1	TRBD1	TRBJ1-1	.	CSGDRGNTEAFF
TRBV5-4	.	TRBJ2-3	once	CASSRESGDTQYF
TRBV3-1/TRBV3-2	.	TRBJ1-2	.	CASSRSAGRSNYGYTF
TRBV6-5	.	TRBJ1-2	.	CASRARSGLGGYTF
TRBV15	TRBD1	TRBJ2-7	.	CATSRRTGYEQYF
TRBV5-6	.	TRBJ1-5	.	CASSLDRNQPQHF
TRBV28	.	TRBJ1-2	few	CASSFSASYTF
TRBV12-5	TRBD1	TRBJ2-1	.	CASGTGQGDREQFF
TRBV18	.	TRBJ1-3	.	CASSSGQGLSSGNTIYF
TRBV11-2	.	TRBJ1-2	.	CASSPGRIYGYTF
TRBV29-1	TRBD2	TRBJ2-3	once	CSVDYGRLTDTQYF
TRBV6-2/TRBV6-3	TRBD1	TRBJ1-5	.	CASSLTGGSGPQHF